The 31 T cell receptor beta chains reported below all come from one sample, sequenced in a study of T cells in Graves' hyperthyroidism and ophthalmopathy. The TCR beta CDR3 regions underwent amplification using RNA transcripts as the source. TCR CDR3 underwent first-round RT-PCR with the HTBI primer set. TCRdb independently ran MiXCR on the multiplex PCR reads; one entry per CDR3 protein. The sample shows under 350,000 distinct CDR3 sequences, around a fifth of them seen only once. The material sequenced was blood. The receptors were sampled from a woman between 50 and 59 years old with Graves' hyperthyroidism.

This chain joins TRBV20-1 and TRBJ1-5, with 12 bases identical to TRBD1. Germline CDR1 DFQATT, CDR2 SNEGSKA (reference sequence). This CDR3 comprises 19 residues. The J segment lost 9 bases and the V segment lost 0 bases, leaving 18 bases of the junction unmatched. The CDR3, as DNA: TGCAGTGCTAGAGAAGGGAAACTGGGGGACAGGGGGCCGCGCGGGCCCCAGCATTTT. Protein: CSAREGKLGDRGPRGPQHF.

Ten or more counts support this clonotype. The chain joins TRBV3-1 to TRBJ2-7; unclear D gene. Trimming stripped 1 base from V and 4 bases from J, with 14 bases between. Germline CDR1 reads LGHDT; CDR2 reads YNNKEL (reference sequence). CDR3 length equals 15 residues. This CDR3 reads CASSQGFPLGYEQYF. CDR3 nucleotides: TGTGCCAGCAGCCAAGGATTCCCCCTAGGGTACGAGCAGTACTTC.

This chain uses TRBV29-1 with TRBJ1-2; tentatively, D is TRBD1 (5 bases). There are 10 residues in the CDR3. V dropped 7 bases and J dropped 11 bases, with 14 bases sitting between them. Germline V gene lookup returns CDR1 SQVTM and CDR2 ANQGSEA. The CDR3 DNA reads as TGCAGCGCGTCCCAGGGTCGATACACCTTC. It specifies CSASQGRYTF.

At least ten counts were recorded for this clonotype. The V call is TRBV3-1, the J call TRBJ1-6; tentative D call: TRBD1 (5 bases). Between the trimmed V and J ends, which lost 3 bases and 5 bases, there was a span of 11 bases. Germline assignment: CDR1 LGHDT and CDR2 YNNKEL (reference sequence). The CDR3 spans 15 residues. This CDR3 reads CASSQGRRDNSPLHF. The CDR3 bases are TGTGCCAGCAGCCAGGGACGGAGGGATAATTCACCCCTCCACTTT.

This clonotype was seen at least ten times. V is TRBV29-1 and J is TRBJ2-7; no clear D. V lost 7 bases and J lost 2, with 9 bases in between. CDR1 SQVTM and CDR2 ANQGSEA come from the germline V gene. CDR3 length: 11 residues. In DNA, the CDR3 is TGCAGCGCAACGAAAACCTACGAGCAGTACTTC. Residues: CSATKTYEQYF.

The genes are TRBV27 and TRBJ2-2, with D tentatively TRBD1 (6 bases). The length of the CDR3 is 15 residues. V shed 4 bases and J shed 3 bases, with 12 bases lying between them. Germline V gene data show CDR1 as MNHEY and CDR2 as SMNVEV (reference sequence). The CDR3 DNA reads TGTGCCAGCAGTTCAGGGGAAGTGGACACCGGGGAGCTGTTTTTT. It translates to CASSSGEVDTGELFF.

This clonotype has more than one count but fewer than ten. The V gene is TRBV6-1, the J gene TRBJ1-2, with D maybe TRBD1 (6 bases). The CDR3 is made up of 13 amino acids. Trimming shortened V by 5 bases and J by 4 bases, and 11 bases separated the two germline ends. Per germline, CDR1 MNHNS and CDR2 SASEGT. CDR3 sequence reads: CASSRQETYGYTF. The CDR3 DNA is TGTGCCAGCAGTCGACAGGAGACCTATGGCTACACCTTC.

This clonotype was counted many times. The DNA of the CDR3 is TGTGCCAGCAGACTAGACAGGGACGATTCCGGGGAGCTGTTTTTT. Translation gives CASRLDRDDSGELFF. The chain carries TRBV3-1 and TRBJ2-2; TRBD1 matches at 7 bases. CDR1 is LGHDT, CDR2 YNNKEL, per germline (reference sequence). Trimming at V came to 6 bases and at J to 6 bases, leaving 10 bases not matched to a gene. This CDR3 region has 15 residues.

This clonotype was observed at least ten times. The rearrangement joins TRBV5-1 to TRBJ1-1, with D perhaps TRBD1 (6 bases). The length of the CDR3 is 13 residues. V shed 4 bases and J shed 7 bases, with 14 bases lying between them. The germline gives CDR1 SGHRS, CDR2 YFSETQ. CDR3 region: CASSVETGYEAFF. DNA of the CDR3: TGCGCCAGCAGCGTGGAAACAGGGTATGAAGCTTTCTTT.

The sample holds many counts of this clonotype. CDR3 coding DNA: TGCAGTGCTACAGACTTGACTAGCGGGACCTACGAGCAGTACTTC. It codes for CSATDLTSGTYEQYF. V usage is TRBV20-1 and J usage is TRBJ2-7, with 11 bases identical to TRBD2. CDR3 length: 15 amino acids. The germline V gene has CDR1 DFQATT and CDR2 SNEGSKA (reference sequence). V lost 4 bases and J lost 2; bases outside the gene matches: 7.

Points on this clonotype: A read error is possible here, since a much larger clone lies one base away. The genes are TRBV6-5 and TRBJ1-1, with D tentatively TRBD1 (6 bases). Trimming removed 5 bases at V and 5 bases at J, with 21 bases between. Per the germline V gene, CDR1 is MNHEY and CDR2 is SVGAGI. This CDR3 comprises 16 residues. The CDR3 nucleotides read TGTGCCAGCAGTCACGGGACAAGGGAAACTAGGACTGAAGCTTTCTTT. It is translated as CASSHGTRETRTEAFF.

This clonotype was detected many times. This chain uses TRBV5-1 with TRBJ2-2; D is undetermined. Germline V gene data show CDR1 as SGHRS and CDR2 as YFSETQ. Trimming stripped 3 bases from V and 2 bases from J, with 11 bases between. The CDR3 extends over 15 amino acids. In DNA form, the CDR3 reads TGCGCCAGCAGCTGGAGAAGCGATAACACCGGGGAGCTGTTTTTT. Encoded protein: CASSWRSDNTGELFF.

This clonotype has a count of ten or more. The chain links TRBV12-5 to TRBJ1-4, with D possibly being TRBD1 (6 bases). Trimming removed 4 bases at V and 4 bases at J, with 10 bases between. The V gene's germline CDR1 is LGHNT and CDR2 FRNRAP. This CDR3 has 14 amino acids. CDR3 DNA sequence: TGTGCTAGTGGTTGGACAGTGAATAATGAAAAACTGTTTTTT. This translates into CASGWTVNNEKLFF.

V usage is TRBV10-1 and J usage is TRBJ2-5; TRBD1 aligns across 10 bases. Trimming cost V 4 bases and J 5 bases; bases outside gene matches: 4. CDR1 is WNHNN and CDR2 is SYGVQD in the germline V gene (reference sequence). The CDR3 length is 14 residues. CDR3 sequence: CASSGGQGFETQYF. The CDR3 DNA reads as TGCGCCAGCAGTGGGGGACAGGGGTTCGAGACCCAGTACTTC.

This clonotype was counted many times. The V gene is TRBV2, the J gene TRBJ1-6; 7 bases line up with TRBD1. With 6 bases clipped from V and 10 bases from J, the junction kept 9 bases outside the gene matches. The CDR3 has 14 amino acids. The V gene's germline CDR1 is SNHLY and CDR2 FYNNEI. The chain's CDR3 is CASRRDSQSSPLHF. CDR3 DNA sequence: TGTGCCAGCAGGCGGGACAGCCAAAGCTCACCCCTCCACTTT.

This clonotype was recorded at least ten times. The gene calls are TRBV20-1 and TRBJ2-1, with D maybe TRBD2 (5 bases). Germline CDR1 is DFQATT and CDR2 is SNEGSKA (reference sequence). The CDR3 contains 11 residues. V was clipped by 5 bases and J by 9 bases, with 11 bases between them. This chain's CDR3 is CSASLASEQFF. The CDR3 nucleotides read TGCAGTGCTTCGCTAGCCAGTGAGCAGTTCTTC.

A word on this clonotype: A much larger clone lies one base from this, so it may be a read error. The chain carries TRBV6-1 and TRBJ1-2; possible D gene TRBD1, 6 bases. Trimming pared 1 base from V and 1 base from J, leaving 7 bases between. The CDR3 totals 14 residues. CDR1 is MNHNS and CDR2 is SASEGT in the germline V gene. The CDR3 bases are TGTGCCAGCAGTGAAGGGACAGATAACTATGGCTACACCTTC. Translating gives CASSEGTDNYGYTF.

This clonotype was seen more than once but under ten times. CDR3 in amino acids: CAISERGDEQFF. The CDR3 DNA follows: TGTGCCATCAGTGAAAGGGGGGATGAGCAGTTCTTC. V gene TRBV10-3 combines with J gene TRBJ2-1; TRBD1 or TRBD2 may be the D gene (6 bases each). CDR1 and CDR2 (germline): ENHRY, SYGVKD. Deletions cut 3 bases from V and 8 bases from J, with 8 bases between. This CDR3 has 12 residues.

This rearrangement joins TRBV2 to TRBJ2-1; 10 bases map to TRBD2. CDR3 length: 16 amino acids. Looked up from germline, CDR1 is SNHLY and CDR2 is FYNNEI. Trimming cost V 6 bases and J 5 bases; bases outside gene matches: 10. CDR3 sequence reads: CASSLTSGNLNNEQFF. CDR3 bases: TGTGCCAGCAGCTTAACTAGCGGGAATTTGAACAATGAGCAGTTCTTC.

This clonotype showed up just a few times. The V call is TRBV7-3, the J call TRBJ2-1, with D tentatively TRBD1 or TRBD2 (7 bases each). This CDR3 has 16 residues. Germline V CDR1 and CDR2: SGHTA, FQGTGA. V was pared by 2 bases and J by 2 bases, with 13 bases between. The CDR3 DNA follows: TGTGCCAGCAGCTTATTGGGAGGGGGCGCCTACAATGAGCAGTTCTTC. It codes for CASSLLGGGAYNEQFF.

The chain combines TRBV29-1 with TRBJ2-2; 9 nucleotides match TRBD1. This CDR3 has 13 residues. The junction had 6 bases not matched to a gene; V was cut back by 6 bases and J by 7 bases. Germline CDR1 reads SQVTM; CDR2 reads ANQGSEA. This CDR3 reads CSVQGTGNGELFF. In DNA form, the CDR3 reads TGCAGCGTCCAGGGGACAGGGAACGGGGAGCTGTTTTTT.

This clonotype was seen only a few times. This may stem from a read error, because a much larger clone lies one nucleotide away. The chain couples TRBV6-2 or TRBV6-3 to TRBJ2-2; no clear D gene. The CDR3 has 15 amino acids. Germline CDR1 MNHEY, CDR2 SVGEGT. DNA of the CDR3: TGTGCCTGCAGTTCCGGCCGGTTGAACACCGGGGAGCTGTTTTTT. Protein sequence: CACSSGRLNTGELFF.

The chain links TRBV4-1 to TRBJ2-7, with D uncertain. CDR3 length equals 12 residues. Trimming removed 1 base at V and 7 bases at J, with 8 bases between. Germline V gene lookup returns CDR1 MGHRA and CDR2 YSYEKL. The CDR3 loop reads CASSQVLGEQYF. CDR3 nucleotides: TGCGCCAGCAGCCAAGTCTTGGGGGAGCAGTACTTC.

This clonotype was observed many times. The CDR3 spells CASSPRGGSSYNEQFF. The CDR3 DNA reads as TGTGCCAGCAGTCCGCGGGGAGGGAGCTCCTACAATGAGCAGTTCTTC. The V and J genes are TRBV27 and TRBJ2-1; 7 bases are a match to TRBD2. Germline CDR1 is MNHEY and CDR2 is SMNVEV (reference sequence). The CDR3 sequence is 16 residues long. Germline trimming cut 5 bases from V and 0 bases from J; bases unmatched to any gene: 7.

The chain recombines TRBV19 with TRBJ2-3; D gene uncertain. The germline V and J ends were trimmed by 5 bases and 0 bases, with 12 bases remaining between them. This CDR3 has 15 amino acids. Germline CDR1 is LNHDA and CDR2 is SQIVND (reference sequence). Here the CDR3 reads CASSRQFPSTDTQYF. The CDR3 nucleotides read TGTGCCAGTAGTCGCCAGTTCCCTAGCACAGATACGCAGTATTTT.

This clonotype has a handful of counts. CDR3 sequence (DNA): TGCAGTGCTAGAACTAGGGGAGGGGGCCTGGGCACCGGGGAGCTGTTTTTT. It specifies CSARTRGGGLGTGELFF. This chain uses TRBV20-1 with TRBJ2-2, with D perhaps given as TRBD1 or TRBD2 (7 bases each). This CDR3 is built from 17 residues. Trimming cost V 2 bases and J 4 bases, with 20 bases left between them. Germline loops: CDR1 DFQATT, CDR2 SNEGSKA (reference sequence).

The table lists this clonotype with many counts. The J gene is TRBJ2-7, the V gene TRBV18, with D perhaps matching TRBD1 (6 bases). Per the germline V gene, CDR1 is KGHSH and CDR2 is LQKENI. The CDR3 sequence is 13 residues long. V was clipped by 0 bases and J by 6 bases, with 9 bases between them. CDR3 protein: CASSPPAGAEQYF. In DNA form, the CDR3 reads TGTGCCAGCTCACCACCTGCAGGGGCCGAGCAGTACTTC. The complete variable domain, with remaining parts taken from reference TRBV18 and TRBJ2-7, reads NAGVMQNPRHLVRRRGQEARLRCSPMKGHSHVYWYRQLPEEGLKFMVYLQKENIIDESGMPKERFSAEFPKEGPSILRIQQVVRGDSAAYFCASSPPAGAEQYFGPGTRLTVT.

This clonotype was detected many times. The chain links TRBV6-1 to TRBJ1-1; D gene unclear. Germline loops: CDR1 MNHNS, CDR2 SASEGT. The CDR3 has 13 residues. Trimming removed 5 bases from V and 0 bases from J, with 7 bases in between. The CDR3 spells CASSYGMNTEAFF. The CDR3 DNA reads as TGTGCCAGCAGTTATGGGATGAACACTGAAGCTTTCTTT.

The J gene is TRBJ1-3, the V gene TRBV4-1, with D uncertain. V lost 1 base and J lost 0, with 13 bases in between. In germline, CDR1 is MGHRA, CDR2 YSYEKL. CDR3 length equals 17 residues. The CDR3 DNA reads TGCGCCAGCAGCCAAGTCTCCAGAGCCCACTCTGGAAACACCATATATTTT. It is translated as CASSQVSRAHSGNTIYF.

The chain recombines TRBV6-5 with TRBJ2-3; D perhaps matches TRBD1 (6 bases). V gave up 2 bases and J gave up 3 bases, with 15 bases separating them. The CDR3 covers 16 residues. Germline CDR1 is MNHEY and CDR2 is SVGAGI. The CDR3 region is CASSYRAAGETDTQYF. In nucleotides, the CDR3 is TGTGCCAGCAGTTACAGGGCGGCAGGGGAAACAGATACGCAGTATTTT.

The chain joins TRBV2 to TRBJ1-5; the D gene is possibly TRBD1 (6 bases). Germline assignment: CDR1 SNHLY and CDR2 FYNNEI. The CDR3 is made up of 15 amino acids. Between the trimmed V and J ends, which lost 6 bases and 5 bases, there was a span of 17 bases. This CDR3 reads CASRPTYRVDQPQHF. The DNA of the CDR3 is TGTGCCAGCAGGCCTACTTACAGGGTAGATCAGCCCCAGCATTTT.